This TCR beta chain was observed in a study of siplizumab effects on memory and regulatory T cells. The CDR3 is 15 residues long. The V segment lost 5 bases and the J segment 6 bases; nucleotides outside the gene matches: 13. Per the germline V gene, CDR1 is MNHEY and CDR2 is SMNVEV (reference sequence). Measured with immunoSEQ multiplex PCR; TCRdb has only the in-frame clones, and not every one. The data show approximately 75,000 clones, around 93% seen once. The gene calls are TRBV27 and TRBJ2-7, with 7 bases matching TRBD1. Material: CD8+ T cells sorted from blood. This TCR derives from a human donor in good health. The CDR3 region is CASSPTGTYLREQYF. DNA for the CDR3: TGTGCCAGCAGTCCGACAGGGACATATCTCCGCGAGCAGTACTTC.